The clone carrying this T cell receptor (beta chain) appeared a few times. This CDR3 contains 16 residues. V was clipped by 2 bases and J by 2 bases; unmatched bases: 8. Germline V lookup: CDR1 SGHTA, CDR2 FQGNSA. The sample is drawn from a study of T-cell reconstitution after alpha-beta-depleted transplantation in children. Researchers prepared the TCRbeta library using unique molecular identifiers, the study reports. From the PCR reads, TCRdb called clonotypes with MiXCR, one entry per CDR3 protein. The sample has hundreds of thousands of distinct CDR3 sequences, 16% seen once; the top ten hold 1.1%.

This rearrangement joins TRBV7-2 to TRBJ2-5, with 7 bases aligning to TRBD1. This TCR derives from a human donor who donated a stem cell graft to a child with acute myeloid leukemia. The sequences come from PBMCs from the stem cell graft donor, collected from the stem cell graft. The DNA for the CDR3 is TGTGCCAGCAGCTTACGGGCCAGGGGGAAGCAAGAGACCCAGTACTTC. It encodes CASSLRARGKQETQYF.